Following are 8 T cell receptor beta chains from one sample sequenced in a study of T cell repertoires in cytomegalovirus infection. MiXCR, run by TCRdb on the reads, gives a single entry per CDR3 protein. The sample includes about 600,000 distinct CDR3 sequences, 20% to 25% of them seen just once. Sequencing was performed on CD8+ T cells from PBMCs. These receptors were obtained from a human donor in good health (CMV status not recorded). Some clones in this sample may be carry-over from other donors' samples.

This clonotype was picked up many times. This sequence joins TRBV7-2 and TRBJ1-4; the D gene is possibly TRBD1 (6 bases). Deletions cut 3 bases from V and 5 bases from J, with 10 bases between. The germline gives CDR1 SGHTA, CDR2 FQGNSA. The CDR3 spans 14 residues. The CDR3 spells CASSFRQANEKLFF. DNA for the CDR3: TGTGCCAGCAGCTTCAGACAGGCGAATGAAAAACTGTTTTTT. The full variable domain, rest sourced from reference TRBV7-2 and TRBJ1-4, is GAGVSQSPSNKVTEKGKDVELRCDPISGHTALYWYRQSLGQGLEFLIYFQGNSAPDKSGLPSDRFSAERTGGSVSTLTIQRTQQEDSAVYLCASSFRQANEKLFFGSGTQLSVL.

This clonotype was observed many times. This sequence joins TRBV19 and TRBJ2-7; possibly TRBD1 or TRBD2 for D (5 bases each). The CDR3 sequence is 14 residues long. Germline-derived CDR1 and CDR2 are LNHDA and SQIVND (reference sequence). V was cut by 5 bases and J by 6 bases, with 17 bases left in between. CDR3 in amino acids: CASSFWGSPIEQYF. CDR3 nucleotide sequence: TGTGCCAGTAGTTTTTGGGGGTCTCCGATCGAGCAGTACTTC.

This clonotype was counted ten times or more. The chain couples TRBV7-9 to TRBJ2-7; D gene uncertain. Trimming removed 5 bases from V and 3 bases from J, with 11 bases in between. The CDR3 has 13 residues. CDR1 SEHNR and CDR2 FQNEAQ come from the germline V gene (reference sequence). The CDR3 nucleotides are TGTGCCAGCAGCCACAGAATGGACTACGAGCAGTACTTC. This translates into CASSHRMDYEQYF.

This chain's CDR3 is CASSLTDSSYEQYV. The DNA for the CDR3 is TGTGCCAGCAGCTTGACTGACAGCTCCTACGAGCAGTACGTC. J is TRBJ2-7 and V is TRBV13; D might be TRBD1 (5 bases). The V and J ends lost 3 bases and 0 bases respectively, with 9 bases between them. The CDR3 extends over 14 amino acids. In germline, CDR1 is PRHDT, CDR2 FYEKMQ (reference sequence).

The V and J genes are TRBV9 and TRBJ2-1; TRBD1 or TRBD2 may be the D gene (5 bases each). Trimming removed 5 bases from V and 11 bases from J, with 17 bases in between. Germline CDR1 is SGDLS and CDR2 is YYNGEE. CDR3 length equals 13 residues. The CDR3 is CASRGNRDRQQFF. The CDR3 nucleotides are TGTGCCAGCAGAGGAAACCGGGACCGACAGCAGTTCTTC.

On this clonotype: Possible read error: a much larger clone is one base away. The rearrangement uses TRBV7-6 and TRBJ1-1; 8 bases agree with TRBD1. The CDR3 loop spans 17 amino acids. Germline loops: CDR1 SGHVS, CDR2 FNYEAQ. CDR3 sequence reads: CVSSLGGQGVMNTEAFF. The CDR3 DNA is TGTGTCAGCAGCTTGGGAGGACAGGGAGTCATGAACACTGAAGCTTTCTTT.

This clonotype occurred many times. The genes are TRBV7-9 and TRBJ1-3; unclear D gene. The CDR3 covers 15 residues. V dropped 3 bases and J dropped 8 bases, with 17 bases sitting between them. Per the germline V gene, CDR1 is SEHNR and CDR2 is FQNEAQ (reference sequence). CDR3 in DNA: TGTGCCAGCAGCTTGGCTGCGGATCTTGGGGACACCATATATTTT. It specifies CASSLAADLGDTIYF.

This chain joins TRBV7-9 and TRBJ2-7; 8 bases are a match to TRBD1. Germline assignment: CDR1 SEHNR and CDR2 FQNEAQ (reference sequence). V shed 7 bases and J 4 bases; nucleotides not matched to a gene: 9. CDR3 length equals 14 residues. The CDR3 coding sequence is TGTGCCAGCACGATTCAGGGGGCGGCTTACGAGCAGTACTTC. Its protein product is CASTIQGAAYEQYF. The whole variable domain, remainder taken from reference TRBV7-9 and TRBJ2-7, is DTGVSQNPRHKITKRGQNVTFRCDPISEHNRLYWYRQTLGQGPEFLTYFQNEAQLEKSRLLSDRFSAERPKGSFSTLEIQRTEQGDSAMYLCASTIQGAAYEQYFGPGTRLTVT.